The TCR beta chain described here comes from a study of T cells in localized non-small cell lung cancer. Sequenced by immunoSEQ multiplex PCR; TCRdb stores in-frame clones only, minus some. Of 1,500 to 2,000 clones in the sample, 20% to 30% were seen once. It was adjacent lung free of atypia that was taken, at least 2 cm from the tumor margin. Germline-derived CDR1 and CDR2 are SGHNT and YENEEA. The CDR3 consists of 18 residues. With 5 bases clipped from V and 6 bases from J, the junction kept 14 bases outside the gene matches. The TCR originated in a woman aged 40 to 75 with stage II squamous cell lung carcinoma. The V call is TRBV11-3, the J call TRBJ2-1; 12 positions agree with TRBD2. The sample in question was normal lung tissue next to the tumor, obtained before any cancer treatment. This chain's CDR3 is CASSQNPFLAGGANEQFF. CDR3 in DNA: TGTGCCAGCAGCCAAAACCCCTTCCTAGCGGGAGGGGCCAATGAGCAGTTCTTC.